Sequencing of this T cell receptor (beta chain) was carried out in a study of blood T cell repertoires in COVID-19 (TCRdb year 2020). Looking at the study overall: The collaborator samples originated in the United States, Italy and Spain and spanned the acute and convalescent phases of COVID-19. The material from the prospective study consisted of cDNA or gDNA derived from T cells, B-cell-depleted T cells, or PBMCs. Deeply sampled blood TCRbeta repertoires from subjects exposed to, actively infected with, or recovered from COVID-19 were included in the dataset. The repertoires were released in a freely available public database intended as a resource for research on the immune response to SARS-CoV-2. Samples came from the ongoing ImmuneRACE study (first 160 participants) plus 1,254 subjects from 6 global collaborators. A de-identified subject ID, COVID-19 status, age in years and sex were almost always included in the sample metadata. HLA class I and class II types, where available, came from metadata supplied by the sample provider rather than from assay-based typing. Broad study findings and their caveats: The quantity of clinical and demographic metadata differed by source and by participant and was supplied without curation.

On this clone itself: Its antigen is not yet known. The sample holds no much larger clone one base away, and base qualities are not on file.

TCRbeta CDR3 regions were amplified from genomic DNA using the immunoSEQ Assay, a bias-controlled multiplex PCR. Per the original workflow: The number of nucleated cells in each sample was estimated by amplification of reference gene primers within the assay. To quantify the absolute abundance of each unique TCRbeta CDR3 rearrangement, sequence reads were collapsed and filtered. Productive Simpson clonality was computed per sample as the square root of Simpson's diversity index over productive rearrangements. The table was pulled from immuneACCESS by TCRdb, which kept in-frame rearrangements only. Such tables lose some clones; where checked, under half of the loss comes from unresolved V genes, and the rest has no known cause. The D gene and trimming were derived from the DNA, and the V and J assignments and clone size from that table. This sample is represented by 140,000 to 150,000 clones; roughly 85% of them were singletons. The top ten hold 4.3% of the sample.

The CDR3, from cysteine to phenylalanine, totals 15 residues. The entry retains the CDR3 DNA only, 45 bases that are in frame from base 1. For CDR1 and CDR2, the germline V gene lists MNHEY and SVGAGI. V is pared back by 0 bases and J by 2 bases, with 10 bases lying between the germline termini. Enrolling through a virtual design, the prospective study's participants ranged in age from about 18 to 89 years and lived across roughly 24 United States geographic areas. In the prospective study, participants were assigned to cohorts based on the clinical history participants reported in a screening survey and a study questionnaire. ImmuneRACE Cohort 3 recovered participants were defined by two consecutive negative NP/OP PCR tests, healthcare professional clearance, or symptom resolution. Mobile phlebotomists in the prospective study collected whole blood, serum and a nasopharyngeal or oropharyngeal swab from every participant. Participants in the prospective study had the option to provide additional blood draws and questionnaires over a roughly 2-month period. Blood samples from the prospective study were shipped frozen or at room temperature prior to DNA extraction.

The chain uses TRBV6-5 and TRBJ2-5, with no D gene named confidently. The sample comprised PBMCs or T cells enriched from blood (not recorded which). The sequence came from a man between 50 and 59 years old who had recovered from COVID-19. The CDR3 amino acid sequence is: CASSYSITVQETQYF. The DNA sequence is TGTGCCAGCAGTTACTCGATAACGGTGCAAGAGACCCAGTACTTC.